These T cell receptor beta chains were read from a single sample in a study of OX40 agonist ivuxolimab in advanced cancers. Only in-frame clones appear in the TCRdb table, and some are missing; sequencing was by immunoSEQ multiplex PCR. This sample carries about 54,000 clones, approximately 90% of them seen once, and the ten largest clones take around 12%. The sequencing here drew on CD4+ or CD8+ T cells sorted from blood, taken in a trial of the OX40 agonist ivuxolimab. These receptors came from an adult with an advanced solid tumor such as melanoma, head and neck, liver or kidney cancer. CDR3s include the opening cysteine and the closing phenylalanine or tryptophan. Each record gives: V gene, clone size, D gene, J gene, CDR3 protein, CDR3 DNA. A D gene is named only where the DNA matches it firmly. Clone size appears in some rows only: once, few, many, or a class for an expanded clone.

>TRBV28|NA|TRBD2|TRBJ2-7
CASSPTSGRDHEQYF
TGTGCCAGCAGTCCTACTAGCGGGAGGGACCACGAGCAGTACTTC
>TRBV5-1|NA|TRBD2|TRBJ2-5
CASSSGLAGGETQYF
TGCGCCAGCAGCTCGGGACTAGCGGGAGGAGAGACCCAGTACTTC
>TRBV19|NA|TRBD1|TRBJ1-5
CASTYTGTGRNQPQHF
TGTGCCAGTACCTATACCGGGACAGGGCGCAATCAGCCCCAGCATTTT
>TRBV7-3|NA|TRBD2|TRBJ2-1
CASSLLGREYNEQFF
TGTGCCAGCAGCCTACTCGGGAGGGAATACAATGAGCAGTTCTTC
>TRBV6-1|NA|NA|TRBJ1-5
CASSEGGTYSNQPQHF
TGTGCCAGCAGTGAAGGAGGAACTTATAGCAATCAGCCCCAGCATTTT
>TRBV2|few|NA|TRBJ1-1
CASRNRDEAFF
TGTGCCAGCAGAAACAGGGATGAAGCTTTCTTT
>TRBV6-5|NA|TRBD1|TRBJ1-4
CASSLEGANEKLFF
TGTGCCAGCAGCCTAGAGGGGGCGAATGAAAAACTGTTTTTT
>TRBV2|NA|TRBD1|TRBJ1-1
CASSGQGGTEAFF
TGTGCCAGCAGCGGACAGGGGGGGACTGAAGCTTTCTTT
>TRBV10-2|NA|NA|TRBJ2-3
CASNTADVADTQYF
TGCGCCAGCAACACGGCGGACGTCGCAGATACGCAGTATTTT
>TRBV5-1|NA|NA|TRBJ1-2
CASSPRQAANYGYTF
TGCGCCAGCAGCCCAAGACAGGCCGCTAACTATGGCTACACCTTC
>TRBV6-1|NA|NA|TRBJ2-5
CASSEQLAAETQYF
TGTGCCAGCAGTGAACAATTAGCTGCGGAGACCCAGTACTTC
>TRBV5-4|NA|NA|TRBJ2-1
CASSLGEANEQFF
TGTGCCAGCAGCCTCGGCGAGGCCAATGAGCAGTTCTTC
>TRBV29-1|NA|NA|TRBJ2-5
CSVEDFGRGQETQYF
TGCAGCGTTGAAGATTTTGGAAGGGGGCAAGAGACCCAGTACTTC
>TRBV10-3|NA|NA|TRBJ1-2
CAISDWGNGYTF
TGTGCCATCAGTGATTGGGGCAATGGCTACACCTTC
>TRBV29-1|once|NA|TRBJ2-1
CSVEGDPTGDEQFF
TGCAGCGTTGAAGGGGACCCCACCGGCGATGAGCAGTTCTTC
>TRBV11-2|NA|NA|TRBJ1-6
CASSPGQGSSYNSPLHF
TGTGCCAGCAGCCCCGGTCAGGGTAGCTCCTATAATTCACCCCTCCACTTT
>TRBV4-1|NA|NA|TRBJ2-6
CASSHLGRSAGANVLTF
TGCGCCAGCAGCCACCTCGGACGGTCAGCTGGGGCCAACGTCCTGACTTTC
>TRBV9|few|NA|TRBJ1-2
CASSVTPEGIENGYTF
TGTGCCAGCAGCGTCACCCCGGAGGGGATAGAAAATGGCTACACCTTC
>TRBV6-5|NA|NA|TRBJ2-1
CASSYVDTGYNEQFF
TGTGCCAGCAGTTACGTAGATACAGGGTACAATGAGCAGTTCTTC
>TRBV28|NA|NA|TRBJ2-7
CASSWGGHEQYF
TGTGCCAGCAGTTGGGGGGGCCACGAGCAGTACTTC
>TRBV7-2|NA|TRBD2|TRBJ2-1
CASSLLAGALRDNEQFF
TGTGCCAGCAGCTTACTAGCGGGAGCCCTTCGAGACAATGAGCAGTTCTTC
>TRBV4-1|NA|TRBD2|TRBJ2-3
CASSLGLAGLTDTQYF
TGCGCCAGCAGCCTAGGACTAGCGGGCCTCACAGATACGCAGTATTTT
>TRBV4-2|NA|NA|TRBJ2-5
CASSPSDQETQYF
TGTGCCAGCAGCCCTTCTGACCAAGAGACCCAGTACTTC
>TRBV6-4|NA|TRBD2|TRBJ2-7
CAIEILAAFTPNSYEQYF
TGTGCCATCGAGATACTAGCGGCCTTTACTCCTAACTCCTACGAGCAGTACTTC
>TRBV18|once|NA|TRBJ1-3
CASSPASDDTIYF
TGTGCCAGCTCCCCGGCTTCTGACGACACCATATATTTT
>TRBV9|NA|NA|TRBJ1-4
CASSARDNSNEKLFF
TGTGCCAGCAGCGCCCGGGACAATAGTAATGAAAAACTGTTTTTT
>TRBV25-1|few|NA|TRBJ1-1
CASSRNFEAFF
TGTGCCAGCAGTAGGAATTTTGAAGCTTTCTTT
>TRBV15|NA|TRBD2|TRBJ2-1
CATSVGVGEGLNEQFF
TGTGCCACCAGCGTAGGAGTTGGGGAGGGGTTGAATGAGCAGTTCTTC
>TRBV18|NA|TRBD1|TRBJ2-5
CASRRGQETQYF
TGTGCCAGCCGCAGGGGGCAAGAGACCCAGTACTTC
>TRBV11-3|NA|NA|TRBJ2-3
CASSWGASDTQYF
TGTGCCAGCAGCTGGGGGGCGTCAGATACGCAGTATTTT
>TRBV5-4|NA|NA|TRBJ2-1
CASSLTGSSYNEQFF
TGTGCCAGCAGCCTAACAGGGAGCTCCTACAATGAGCAGTTCTTC
>TRBV7-9|NA|NA|TRBJ1-6
CASSAAGGNSPLHF
TGTGCCAGCAGCGCCGCGGGGGGAAACTCACCCCTCCACTTT
>TRBV27|NA|TRBD1|TRBJ1-1
CASSPGPGQGNTEAFF
TGTGCCAGCAGCCCTGGACCGGGACAGGGGAACACTGAAGCTTTCTTT
>TRBV12-5|NA|NA|TRBJ2-5
CASGLNREETQYF
TGTGCTAGTGGTCTAAACAGGGAAGAGACCCAGTACTTC
>TRBV6-5|few|NA|TRBJ1-5
CASSAALGNQPQHF
TGTGCCAGCAGTGCGGCCCTAGGGAATCAGCCCCAGCATTTT
>TRBV5-8|NA|NA|TRBJ2-7
CASSLELLDNSYEQYF
TGTGCCAGCAGCTTGGAGCTGCTCGATAATTCCTACGAGCAGTACTTC
>TRBV6-1|NA|NA|TRBJ1-3
CASSEDGNSGNTIYF
TGTGCCAGCAGTGAGGACGGTAACTCTGGAAACACCATATATTTT